This TCR beta chain was profiled in a study of T cells in Graves' hyperthyroidism and ophthalmopathy. Amplification of TCR beta CDR3 regions was performed using RNA transcripts as template. The HTBI primer set drove a first-round RT-PCR of the TCR CDR3. TCRdb fed the multiplex PCR reads into MiXCR, producing one record per CDR3 protein. Of approximately 100,000 distinct CDR3 sequences listed, 35% to 50% are singletons. Overall study findings and caveats: Ophthalmopathy onset followed model prediction by a median around 6.9 months. Blood also held most thyroid clonotypes expanded beyond 0.001.

The diagnostic basis comprised clinical symptoms, serum thyroxine and TRAb, thyroid ultrasound and orbital computed tomography. The CDR3 totals 15 residues. Comments on this clonotype: Its target is not known. One end of the junction fails to match germline, which may point to a read error.

V and J are TRBV12-3 or TRBV12-4 and TRBJ2-7; 7 bases fit TRBD1. Material for sequencing was peripheral blood or thyroid tissue (not recorded which). This receptor was identified in a woman aged 25 to 39 with Graves' hyperthyroidism. The CDR3 nucleotides are TGTGCCGGCAGCTGGGGCTCCGGGACAGTCTACGAGCAGTACTTC. Translating it yields CAGSWGSGTVYEQYF.